The TCR beta chain under discussion was sequenced for a study of blood T cell repertoires in COVID-19 (TCRdb year 2020). Regarding the research as a whole: Samples from collaborators originated in the United States, Italy and Spain and spanned both the acute and convalescent phases of COVID-19. The material from the prospective study consisted of cDNA or gDNA derived from T cells, B-cell-depleted T cells, or PBMCs. Deeply sampled blood TCRbeta repertoires from subjects exposed to, actively infected with, or recovered from COVID-19 were included in the dataset. The repertoires were made available in a free public database intended to serve as a resource for research on the immune response to SARS-CoV-2. Samples came from the ongoing ImmuneRACE study (first 160 participants) plus 1,254 subjects from 6 global collaborators. The sample metadata nearly always contained a de-identified subject ID, COVID-19 status, age in years and sex. Where available, HLA class I and class II types were obtained from metadata supplied by the sample provider rather than from assay-based typing.

V is cut by 2 bases and J by 10 bases, and the space between the germline ends is 11 bases. The CDR3 sequence holds 12 residues, the cysteine and phenylalanine included. The DNA shown is the 36-base CDR3, in frame from base 1. Taken from the germline V gene (reference sequence), the CDR1 and CDR2 loops are GTSNPN and SVGIG. Samples from volunteer blood donors who had recovered from COVID-19 were contributed by a second Seattle source. Whole blood was collected in K2EDTA tubes by collaborating institutions according to the institutions' own protocols. For TCRbeta analysis, collaborators shipped samples as frozen whole blood, isolated PBMCs, or DNA extracted from either of those sample types. Note on this clone: The clone's antigen remains unknown. Base qualities were left out, and no much larger clone turns up one base away.

TCRbeta CDR3 regions were amplified from genomic DNA by means of the immunoSEQ Assay, a bias-controlled multiplex PCR. The paper's processing steps were these. The number of nucleated cells in each sample was estimated from the amplification of reference gene primers within the assay. To quantify the absolute abundance of each unique TCRbeta CDR3 rearrangement, sequence reads were collapsed and filtered. Productive Simpson clonality was computed per sample as the square root of Simpson's diversity index over productive rearrangements. The table was pulled from immuneACCESS by TCRdb, which kept in-frame rearrangements only. Such tables lose some clones; where checked, under half of the loss comes from unresolved V genes, and the rest has no known cause. V and J calls and clone size are copied from that table; D and trimming were computed from the DNA. The sample has about 300,000 clones on record, about 89% of them singletons. The ten largest account for about 6.8% of the sample.

Here is what the overall study found, with its caveats: The quantity of clinical and demographic metadata differed by source and by participant and was supplied without curation.

Sequenced: peripheral blood. The chain is made from TRBV30 and TRBJ1-4; the D gene lacks a confident call. The sequence came from a man aged 18-30 years who had recovered from COVID-19. The CDR3 sequence is CAWSILRGKLFF. The bases read TGTGCCTGGAGTATCCTACGGGGAAAACTGTTTTTT.